This record looks at one T cell receptor beta chain sequence and its context. The antigen remains undetermined. The assay was immunoSEQ multiplex PCR, and TCRdb's table has in-frame clones only and misses some. Among 97,000 or so clones listed, around nine tenths were seen once. This entry is derived from a study of siplizumab effects on memory and regulatory T cells. Study-level results: Suppressive activity of Tregs proliferating in siplizumab cultures remained unconfirmed.

Trimming shortened V by 5 bases and J by 4 bases, and 11 bases separated the two germline ends. From germline, CDR1 is SQVTM and CDR2 ANQGSEA. The CDR3 covers 12 residues. The chain recombines TRBV29-1 with TRBJ1-2; D not resolved. Sequenced: CD4+ T cells sorted from blood. This TCR was recovered from a human donor in good health. The chain's CDR3 is CSVQSGTYGYTF. CDR3 DNA sequence: TGCAGCGTTCAGTCGGGAACCTATGGCTACACCTTC.